These T cell receptor beta chains were read from a single sample in a study of blood T cell repertoires in COVID-19. Assay: immunoSEQ multiplex PCR; the TCRdb copy retains only in-frame clones and omits some. This table holds fewer than 200,000 clones, around four fifths found once. Sequencing used peripheral blood. All receptors come from a woman of 80 years or more with COVID-19, enrolled during active disease. Both conserved end residues are part of each CDR3. The order of the fields is CDR3 length, J gene, V gene, CDR3 protein.

>16|TRBJ2-1|TRBV15
CATSRDKSGFYNEQFF
>11|TRBJ2-7|TRBV2
CASSGGYEQYF
>11|TRBJ2-7|TRBV2
CASSDHFEQYF
>17|TRBJ1-5|TRBV5-6
CASSLGGYTGADQPQHF
>16|TRBJ2-3|TRBV9
CASSGRTSGSSDTQYF
>15|TRBJ2-7|TRBV7-2
CASSLRDRAPHEQYF
>13|TRBJ1-1|TRBV2
CASIEQGGTEAFF
>16|TRBJ2-5|TRBV10-3
CAISESGRGLLETQYF
>15|TRBJ2-1|TRBV27
CASSPIAGVYNEQFF
>14|TRBJ2-4|TRBV9
CASSVGTPRDIQYF
>16|TRBJ2-5|TRBV7-6
CASSFRTSGSMETQYF